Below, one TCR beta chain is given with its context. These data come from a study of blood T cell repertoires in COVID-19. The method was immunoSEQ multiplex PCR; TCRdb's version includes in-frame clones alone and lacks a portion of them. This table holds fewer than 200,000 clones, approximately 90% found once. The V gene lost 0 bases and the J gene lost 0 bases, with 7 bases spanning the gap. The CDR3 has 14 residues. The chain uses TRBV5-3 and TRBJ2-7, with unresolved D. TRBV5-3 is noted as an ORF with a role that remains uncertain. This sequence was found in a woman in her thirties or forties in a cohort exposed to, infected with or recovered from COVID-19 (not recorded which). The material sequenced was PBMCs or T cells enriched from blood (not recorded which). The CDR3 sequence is CARSLAPSSYEQYF. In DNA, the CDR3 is TGTGCCAGAAGCTTGGCCCCGAGCTCCTACGAGCAGTACTTC.